The rows below give T cell receptor beta chains drawn from one sample of a study of control samples from healthy donors and cancer patients. Some clones are missing from TCRdb's copy, which holds only in-frame ones; the method was immunoSEQ multiplex PCR. In the table there are 98,000 or so clones, around three quarters of which are singletons. Sequencing was done on a sample of blood. The source of these receptors is a woman aged 25-40 years in good health. Each CDR3 is given with its conserved first and last residue. A D gene is named only where the DNA matches it firmly. Some rows have no size entry. The others give once, few or many, or a class for an expanded clone.

V gene: TRBV11-2; D gene: TRBD2; J gene: TRBJ2-3; clone size: .; CDR3 DNA: TGTGCCAGCACCTTAGCGGGGGGCGCAGATACGCAGTATTTT; CDR3 protein: CASTLAGGADTQYF
V gene: TRBV7-6; D gene: .; J gene: TRBJ2-7; clone size: .; CDR3 DNA: TGTGCCAGCAGCTCAGACCGGACAGATAGCTCCTACGAGCAGTACTTC; CDR3 protein: CASSSDRTDSSYEQYF
V gene: TRBV2; D gene: TRBD1; J gene: TRBJ1-1; clone size: .; CDR3 DNA: TGTGCCAGCAGACCTGACAGGGATACTGAAGCTTTCTTT; CDR3 protein: CASRPDRDTEAFF
V gene: TRBV24-1; D gene: .; J gene: TRBJ2-7; clone size: .; CDR3 DNA: TGTGCCACCAGTGAAGGGGGTTCCTACGAGCAGTACTTC; CDR3 protein: CATSEGGSYEQYF
V gene: TRBV30; D gene: .; J gene: TRBJ1-5; clone size: .; CDR3 DNA: TGTGCCTGGAGTGAGGCATTTAGCAATCAGCCCCAGCATTTT; CDR3 protein: CAWSEAFSNQPQHF
V gene: TRBV7-2; D gene: .; J gene: TRBJ1-2; clone size: .; CDR3 DNA: TGTGCCAGCAGCTTAGAAGTCAGGGGAGGAGGCTACACCTTC; CDR3 protein: CASSLEVRGGGYTF
V gene: TRBV29-1; D gene: .; J gene: TRBJ2-3; clone size: .; CDR3 DNA: TGCAGCGTTGAAAGCCCGTCCTCAGATACGCAGTATTTT; CDR3 protein: CSVESPSSDTQYF
V gene: TRBV4-3; D gene: .; J gene: TRBJ2-1; clone size: .; CDR3 DNA: TGCGCCAGCAGCCAACGGGCGGACAGCTACAATGAGCAGTTCTTC; CDR3 protein: CASSQRADSYNEQFF
V gene: TRBV9; D gene: TRBD1; J gene: TRBJ1-3; clone size: .; CDR3 DNA: TGTGCCAGCAGCCGGGACAGGGGGCGGAAAAACACCATATATTTT; CDR3 protein: CASSRDRGRKNTIYF
V gene: TRBV11-2; D gene: .; J gene: TRBJ2-7; clone size: .; CDR3 DNA: TGTGCCAGCGGGGGGACGGCGAGCTCCTACGAGCAGTACTTC; CDR3 protein: CASGGTASSYEQYF
V gene: TRBV30; D gene: TRBD1; J gene: TRBJ1-1; clone size: .; CDR3 DNA: TGTGCCTGGAGTGCCCGACAGGGTTTGAACGCTTTCTTT; CDR3 protein: CAWSARQGLNAFF
V gene: TRBV11-2; D gene: .; J gene: TRBJ1-4; clone size: .; CDR3 DNA: TGTGCCAGCAGCTCTAGACCCGGGGAAAAACTGTTTTTT; CDR3 protein: CASSSRPGEKLFF
V gene: TRBV10-3; D gene: TRBD2; J gene: TRBJ2-5; clone size: .; CDR3 DNA: TGTGCCATCAGTGGGACTAGCGGGGATGTGACCCAGTACTTC; CDR3 protein: CAISGTSGDVTQYF
V gene: TRBV19; D gene: .; J gene: TRBJ2-1; clone size: .; CDR3 DNA: TGTGCCAGTAGTATCTGGCCGGGGGACAATGAGCAGTTCTTC; CDR3 protein: CASSIWPGDNEQFF
V gene: TRBV7-2; D gene: .; J gene: TRBJ1-1; clone size: .; CDR3 DNA: TGTGCCAGCAGCTCCCAGGCTGGGACCAATGGAGGTGAAGCTTTCTTT; CDR3 protein: CASSSQAGTNGGEAFF
V gene: TRBV9; D gene: TRBD2; J gene: TRBJ2-3; clone size: once; CDR3 DNA: TGTGCCAGCAGCGCCACACCCCGCGGGGGGAGCGGCACAGATACGCAGTATTTT; CDR3 protein: CASSATPRGGSGTDTQYF
V gene: TRBV10-3; D gene: .; J gene: TRBJ1-5; clone size: .; CDR3 DNA: TGTGCCATCAGTGAGTCGTTGGGGGGCAATCAGCCCCAGCATTTT; CDR3 protein: CAISESLGGNQPQHF
V gene: TRBV5-6; D gene: .; J gene: TRBJ1-2; clone size: .; CDR3 DNA: TGTGCCAGCAGCTTGGCAGAGTATGGCTACACCTTC; CDR3 protein: CASSLAEYGYTF